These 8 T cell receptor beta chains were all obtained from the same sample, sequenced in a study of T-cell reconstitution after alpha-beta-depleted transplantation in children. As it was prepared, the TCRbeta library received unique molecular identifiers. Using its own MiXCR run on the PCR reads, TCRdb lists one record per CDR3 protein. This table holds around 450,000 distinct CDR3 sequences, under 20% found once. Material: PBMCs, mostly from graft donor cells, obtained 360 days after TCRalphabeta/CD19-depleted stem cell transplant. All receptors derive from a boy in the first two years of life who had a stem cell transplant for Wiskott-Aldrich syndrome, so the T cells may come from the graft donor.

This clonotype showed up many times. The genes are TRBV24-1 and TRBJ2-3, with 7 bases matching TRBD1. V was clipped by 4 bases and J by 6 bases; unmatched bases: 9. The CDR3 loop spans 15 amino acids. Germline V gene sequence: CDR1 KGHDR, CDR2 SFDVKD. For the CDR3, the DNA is TGTGCCACCAGTGACCCGACAGGGATCGGGGATACGCAGTATTTT. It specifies CATSDPTGIGDTQYF.

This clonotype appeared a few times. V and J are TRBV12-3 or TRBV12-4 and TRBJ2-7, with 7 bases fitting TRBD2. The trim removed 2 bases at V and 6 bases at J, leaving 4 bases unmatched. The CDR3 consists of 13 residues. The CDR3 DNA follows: TGTGCCAGCAGTTTATGGCGGGGGTCCGAGCAGTACTTC. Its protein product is CASSLWRGSEQYF.

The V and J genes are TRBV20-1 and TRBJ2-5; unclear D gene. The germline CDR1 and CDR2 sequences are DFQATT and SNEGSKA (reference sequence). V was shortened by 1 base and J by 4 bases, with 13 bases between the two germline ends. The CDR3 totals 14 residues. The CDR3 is CSARVFPRLETQYF. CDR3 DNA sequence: TGCAGTGCTAGAGTATTCCCAAGGCTAGAGACCCAGTACTTC.

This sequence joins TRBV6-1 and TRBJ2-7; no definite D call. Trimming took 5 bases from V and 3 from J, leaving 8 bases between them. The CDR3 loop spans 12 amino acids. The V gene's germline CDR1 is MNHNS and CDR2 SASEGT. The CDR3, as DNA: TGTGCCAGCAGTTTACCACTCTACGAGCAGTACTTC. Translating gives CASSLPLYEQYF.

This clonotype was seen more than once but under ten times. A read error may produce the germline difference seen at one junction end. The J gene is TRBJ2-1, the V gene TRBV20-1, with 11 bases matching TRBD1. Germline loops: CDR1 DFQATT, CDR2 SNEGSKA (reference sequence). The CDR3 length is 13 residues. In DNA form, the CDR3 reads TGCAGTGCCAGAGGGACAGGGGGCAATGAGCAGTTCTTC. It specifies CSARGTGGNEQFF.

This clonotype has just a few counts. CDR3 amino acids: CASSRLGVQETQYF. The CDR3 DNA is TGTGCCAGCAGCAGGTTGGGGGTTCAAGAGACCCAGTACTTC. The gene calls are TRBV13 and TRBJ2-5; D tentatively reads TRBD1 or TRBD2 (5 bases each). The ends were cut back, 5 bases at V and 2 bases at J, with 12 bases in the middle. Germline V gene data show CDR1 as PRHDT and CDR2 as FYEKMQ (reference sequence). This CDR3 region has 14 residues.

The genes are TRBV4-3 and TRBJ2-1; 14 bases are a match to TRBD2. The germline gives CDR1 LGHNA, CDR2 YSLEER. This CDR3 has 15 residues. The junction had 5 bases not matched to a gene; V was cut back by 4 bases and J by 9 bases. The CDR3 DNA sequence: TGCGCCAGCAGCCTCCGACTAGCGGGAGGGCTTGAGCAGTTCTTC. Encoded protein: CASSLRLAGGLEQFF.

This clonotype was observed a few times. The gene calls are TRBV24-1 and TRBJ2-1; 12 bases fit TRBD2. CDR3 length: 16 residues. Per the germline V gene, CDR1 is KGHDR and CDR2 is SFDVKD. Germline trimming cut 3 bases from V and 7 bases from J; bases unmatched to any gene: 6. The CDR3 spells CATSDRASGRANEQFF. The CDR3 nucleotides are TGTGCCACCAGTGATAGGGCTAGCGGGAGGGCAAATGAGCAGTTCTTC.